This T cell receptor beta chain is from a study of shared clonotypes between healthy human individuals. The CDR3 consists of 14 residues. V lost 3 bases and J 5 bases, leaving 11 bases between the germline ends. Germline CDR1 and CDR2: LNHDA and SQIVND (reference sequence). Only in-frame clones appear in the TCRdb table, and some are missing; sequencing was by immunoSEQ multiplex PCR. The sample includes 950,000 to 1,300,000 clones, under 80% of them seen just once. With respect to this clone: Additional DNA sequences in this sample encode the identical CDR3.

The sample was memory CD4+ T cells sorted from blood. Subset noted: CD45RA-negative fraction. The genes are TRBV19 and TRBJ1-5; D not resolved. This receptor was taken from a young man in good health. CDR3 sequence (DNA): TGTGCCAGTAGTATTGGTAGGACGGATCAGCCCCAGCATTTT. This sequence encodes CASSIGRTDQPQHF.